What follows are 20 T cell receptor beta chains derived from one specimen sequenced in a study of human T cells and chemical hapten exposure. The sample's time point: patch test 3, about 24 weeks after DPC sensitization. The treatment here: therapeutic diphenylcyclopropenone sensitization with weekly scalp DPC. Using its own MiXCR run on the RACE reads, TCRdb lists one record per CDR3 protein. The sample consists of approximately 80,000 distinct CDR3 sequences, roughly 13% of them appearing once. The sequences come from whole blood, collected in connection with sensitization to the hapten diphenylcyclopropenone (DPC). These TCRs come from a woman aged 45-65 years with alopecia areata. Some clones in this sample may be carry-over from other donors' samples.

The rearrangement links TRBV18 to TRBJ2-1; no reliable D call. Trimming shortened V by 0 bases and J by 3 bases, and 3 bases separated the two germline ends. The CDR3 has 13 amino acids. CDR1 is KGHSH, CDR2 LQKENI, per germline. For the CDR3, the DNA is TGTGCCAGCTCACCACCGAGCTACAATGAGCAGTTCTTC. Protein sequence: CASSPPSYNEQFF.

V usage is TRBV9 and J usage is TRBJ2-2, with TRBD2 as a possible D gene (5 bases). Germline loops: CDR1 SGDLS, CDR2 YYNGEE. V lost 0 bases, J lost 5 bases, and 5 bases lay in between. This CDR3 has 13 amino acids. DNA for the CDR3: TGTGCCAGCAGCGTAGGAGGGACCGGGGAGCTGTTTTTT. It translates to CASSVGGTGELFF.

This clonotype has just a few counts. The chain carries TRBV6-5 and TRBJ1-4, with unresolved D. The V gene lost 5 bases and the J gene lost 8 bases, with 15 bases spanning the gap. CDR1 MNHEY and CDR2 SVGAGI come from the germline V gene. The CDR3 spans 14 residues. DNA for the CDR3: TGTGCCAGCAGTGTTGACGGATCCGGGGAAAAACTGTTTTTT. Amino acids: CASSVDGSGEKLFF.

The V call is TRBV29-1, the J call TRBJ2-7; 9 bases match TRBD1. Germline CDR1 is SQVTM and CDR2 is ANQGSEA. There are 13 residues in the CDR3. V shed 6 bases and J 4 bases; nucleotides not matched to a gene: 7. CDR3 sequence reads: CSVEPGQGYEQYF. The CDR3 coding sequence is TGCAGCGTGGAACCGGGACAGGGTTACGAGCAGTACTTC.

This clonotype appeared a few times. The chain employs TRBV4-2 and TRBJ1-2; 7 positions match TRBD1. The V gene end was trimmed by 4 bases and the J gene end by 4 bases; junction bases not matched to a gene: 3. Germline loops: CDR1 LGHNA, CDR2 YNFKEQ. The CDR3 sequence is 13 residues long. CDR3 bases: TGTGCCAGCAGCCCGACAGGGACCTATGGCTACACCTTC. It is translated as CASSPTGTYGYTF.

In the case of this clonotype: A junction end diverges from the germline sequence, so it may reflect a read error. The gene calls are TRBV20-1 and TRBJ2-7, with TRBD2 identical over 7 bases. The CDR3 length is 15 residues. Germline values: CDR1 DFQATT, CDR2 SNEGSKA (reference sequence). CDR3 coding DNA: TGCAGTGCTCCCCAGTGGGGGGGAGGGTTTTACGAGCAGTCCTTC. Its protein product is CSAPQWGGGFYEQSF.

V usage is TRBV24-1 and J usage is TRBJ1-5; no clear D. Trimming pared 9 bases from V and 1 base from J, leaving 9 bases between. Germline loops: CDR1 KGHDR, CDR2 SFDVKD. The CDR3 is made up of 13 amino acids. This CDR3 is CATQRDSNQPQHF. CDR3 DNA: TGTGCCACCCAACGAGACAGCAATCAGCCCCAGCATTTT.

This clonotype was found many times. The chain employs TRBV2 and TRBJ1-1, with D hard to call. The ends were cut back, 7 bases at V and 0 bases at J, with 9 bases in the middle. The V gene's germline CDR1 is SNHLY and CDR2 FYNNEI. CDR3 size: 13 residues. This chain's CDR3 is CASNWVMNTEAFF. Here the CDR3 DNA reads TGTGCCAGCAATTGGGTTATGAACACTGAAGCTTTCTTT.

The table lists this clonotype with a few counts. V and J are TRBV10-3 and TRBJ2-7; 7 nucleotides align to TRBD2. The germline gives CDR1 ENHRY, CDR2 SYGVKD. This CDR3 is built from 15 residues. Trimming took 5 bases from V and 0 from J; bases not matched to a gene: 7. In nucleotides, the CDR3 is TGTGCCATCAGTCAAGGTGGCGGGGGCTCCTACGAGCAGTACTTC. Its translation: CAISQGGGGSYEQYF.

The gene calls are TRBV20-1 and TRBJ1-1; the D is unclear. V lost 2 bases and J lost 4, with 8 bases in between. This CDR3 contains 12 residues. Germline V CDR1 and CDR2: DFQATT, SNEGSKA (reference sequence). In nucleotides, the CDR3 is TGCAGTGCTAGAAACAGAGGCACTGAAGCTTTCTTT. This sequence encodes CSARNRGTEAFF.

The chain is built from TRBV30 and TRBJ1-1, with TRBD1 matching 7 bases. The CDR3 totals 15 residues. Unmatched junction bases numbered 14, after V lost 5 bases and J lost 5 bases. Germline CDR1 GTSNPN, CDR2 SVGIG (reference sequence). CDR3: CAWDSLNKQGTEAFF. In DNA form, the CDR3 reads TGTGCCTGGGACAGCCTAAACAAACAGGGGACTGAAGCTTTCTTT.

At least ten counts were recorded for this clonotype. This chain connects TRBV25-1 to TRBJ2-7; D ambiguous. V was shortened by 3 bases and J by 3 bases, with 3 bases between the two germline ends. This CDR3 spans 11 amino acids. The germline CDR1 and CDR2 sequences are MGHDK and SYGVNS. The DNA for the CDR3 is TGTGCCAGCAGTGACCTCTACGAGCAGTACTTC. Translating it yields CASSDLYEQYF.

This chain uses TRBV11-3 with TRBJ1-1; D is undetermined. The CDR3 extends over 13 amino acids. CDR1 and CDR2 from the germline V gene are SGHNT and YENEEA. Trimming stripped 0 bases from V and 8 bases from J, with 10 bases between. The CDR3 reads CASSLDHGSEAFF. For the CDR3, the DNA is TGTGCCAGCAGCTTAGATCACGGTTCAGAAGCTTTCTTT.

This clonotype was seen many times. The chain's CDR3 is CASSVGPAPNEQFF. The DNA of the CDR3 is TGTGCCAGCAGCGTAGGGCCAGCACCCAATGAGCAGTTCTTC. This sequence joins TRBV9 and TRBJ2-1; no firm D call. Germline V gene lookup returns CDR1 SGDLS and CDR2 YYNGEE. Trimming took off 0 bases at V and 6 bases at J, with 10 bases between the two ends. The CDR3 spans 14 residues. Drawing the rest from reference TRBV9 and TRBJ2-1, the complete variable domain is DSGVTQTPKHLITATGQRVTLRCSPRSGDLSVYWYQQSLDQGLQFLIQYYNGEERAKGNILERFSAQQFPDLHSELNLSSLELGDSALYFCASSVGPAPNEQFFGPGTRLTVL.

This clonotype was seen a few times. V and J are TRBV9 and TRBJ2-1; D is ambiguous. CDR1 and CDR2 from the germline V gene are SGDLS and YYNGEE. This CDR3 region has 12 residues. Trimming cost V 0 bases and J 9 bases, with 7 bases left between them. CDR3: CASSVDFREQFF. The CDR3 bases are TGTGCCAGCAGCGTAGATTTTCGTGAGCAGTTCTTC.

This clonotype was picked up a small number of times. The chain couples TRBV11-2 to TRBJ2-7, with D possibly TRBD1 on 6 matching bases. V was clipped by 3 bases and J by 5 bases, with 14 bases between them. Germline CDR1 and CDR2: SGHAT and FQNNGV. CDR3 size: 14 residues. In nucleotides, the CDR3 is TGTGCCAGCAGCTTGAACAGGGTTTCCCACGAGCAGTACTTC. Residues: CASSLNRVSHEQYF.

This clonotype appeared many times. This rearrangement joins TRBV10-3 to TRBJ2-7; 10 bases line up with TRBD2. The V gene's germline CDR1 is ENHRY and CDR2 SYGVKD. This CDR3 region has 13 residues. The J segment lost 5 bases and the V segment lost 11 bases, leaving 9 bases of the junction unmatched. CDR3 sequence (DNA): TGTGCCGCAGCGCGGCTAGCGGGAGACGAGCAGTACTTC. Translating gives CAAARLAGDEQYF.

V gene TRBV27 combines with J gene TRBJ2-7; 9 nucleotides agree with TRBD2. Germline loops: CDR1 MNHEY, CDR2 SMNVEV (reference sequence). The CDR3 spans 15 residues. The J segment lost 5 bases and the V segment lost 1 base, leaving 6 bases of the junction unmatched. CDR3 sequence (DNA): TGTGCCAGCAGTTTATTAGGTCTAGCGGGAAACGAGCAGTACTTC. It translates to CASSLLGLAGNEQYF.

This clonotype was picked up many times. The chain links TRBV7-9 to TRBJ1-1; 10 bases align to TRBD1. Germline CDR1 SEHNR, CDR2 FQNEAQ (reference sequence). V dropped 6 bases and J dropped 7; count of bases not matched to a gene: 11. The CDR3 spans 15 residues. Here the CDR3 reads CASRAQTGGGLEAFF. CDR3 in DNA: TGTGCCAGCAGGGCCCAGACAGGGGGCGGGCTTGAAGCTTTCTTT.

The chain couples TRBV2 to TRBJ1-3, with a weak D call TRBD1 (5 bases). V was trimmed by 6 bases and J by 1 base, leaving 13 bases between them. This CDR3 has 15 amino acids. The germline CDR1 and CDR2 sequences are SNHLY and FYNNEI. CDR3 bases: TGTGCCAGCAGGACCCTCGGGGGTTCTGGAAACACCATATATTTT. Translating it yields CASRTLGGSGNTIYF.